This T cell receptor beta chain was profiled in a study of blood T cell repertoires in COVID-19. Repertoires were generated with immunoSEQ multiplex PCR, while TCRdb's copy carries only in-frame clones and drops some. The repertoire has some 75,000 clones, around 88% of them found once; the top ten carry approximately 0.59%. The CDR3 is 15 residues long. The ends lost 5 bases at V and 3 bases at J; junction bases unmatched: 7. Germline CDR1 is SGHTA and CDR2 is FQGNSA. The specimen sequenced was peripheral blood. The rearrangement joins TRBV7-2 to TRBJ1-5; TRBD1 agrees at 7 bases. This sequence was found in a man between 60 and 75 years old with acute or convalescent COVID-19. DNA of the CDR3: TGTGCCAGCAGCCTCCGGGACAGCAACAATCAGCCCCAGCATTTT. Translation gives CASSLRDSNNQPQHF.